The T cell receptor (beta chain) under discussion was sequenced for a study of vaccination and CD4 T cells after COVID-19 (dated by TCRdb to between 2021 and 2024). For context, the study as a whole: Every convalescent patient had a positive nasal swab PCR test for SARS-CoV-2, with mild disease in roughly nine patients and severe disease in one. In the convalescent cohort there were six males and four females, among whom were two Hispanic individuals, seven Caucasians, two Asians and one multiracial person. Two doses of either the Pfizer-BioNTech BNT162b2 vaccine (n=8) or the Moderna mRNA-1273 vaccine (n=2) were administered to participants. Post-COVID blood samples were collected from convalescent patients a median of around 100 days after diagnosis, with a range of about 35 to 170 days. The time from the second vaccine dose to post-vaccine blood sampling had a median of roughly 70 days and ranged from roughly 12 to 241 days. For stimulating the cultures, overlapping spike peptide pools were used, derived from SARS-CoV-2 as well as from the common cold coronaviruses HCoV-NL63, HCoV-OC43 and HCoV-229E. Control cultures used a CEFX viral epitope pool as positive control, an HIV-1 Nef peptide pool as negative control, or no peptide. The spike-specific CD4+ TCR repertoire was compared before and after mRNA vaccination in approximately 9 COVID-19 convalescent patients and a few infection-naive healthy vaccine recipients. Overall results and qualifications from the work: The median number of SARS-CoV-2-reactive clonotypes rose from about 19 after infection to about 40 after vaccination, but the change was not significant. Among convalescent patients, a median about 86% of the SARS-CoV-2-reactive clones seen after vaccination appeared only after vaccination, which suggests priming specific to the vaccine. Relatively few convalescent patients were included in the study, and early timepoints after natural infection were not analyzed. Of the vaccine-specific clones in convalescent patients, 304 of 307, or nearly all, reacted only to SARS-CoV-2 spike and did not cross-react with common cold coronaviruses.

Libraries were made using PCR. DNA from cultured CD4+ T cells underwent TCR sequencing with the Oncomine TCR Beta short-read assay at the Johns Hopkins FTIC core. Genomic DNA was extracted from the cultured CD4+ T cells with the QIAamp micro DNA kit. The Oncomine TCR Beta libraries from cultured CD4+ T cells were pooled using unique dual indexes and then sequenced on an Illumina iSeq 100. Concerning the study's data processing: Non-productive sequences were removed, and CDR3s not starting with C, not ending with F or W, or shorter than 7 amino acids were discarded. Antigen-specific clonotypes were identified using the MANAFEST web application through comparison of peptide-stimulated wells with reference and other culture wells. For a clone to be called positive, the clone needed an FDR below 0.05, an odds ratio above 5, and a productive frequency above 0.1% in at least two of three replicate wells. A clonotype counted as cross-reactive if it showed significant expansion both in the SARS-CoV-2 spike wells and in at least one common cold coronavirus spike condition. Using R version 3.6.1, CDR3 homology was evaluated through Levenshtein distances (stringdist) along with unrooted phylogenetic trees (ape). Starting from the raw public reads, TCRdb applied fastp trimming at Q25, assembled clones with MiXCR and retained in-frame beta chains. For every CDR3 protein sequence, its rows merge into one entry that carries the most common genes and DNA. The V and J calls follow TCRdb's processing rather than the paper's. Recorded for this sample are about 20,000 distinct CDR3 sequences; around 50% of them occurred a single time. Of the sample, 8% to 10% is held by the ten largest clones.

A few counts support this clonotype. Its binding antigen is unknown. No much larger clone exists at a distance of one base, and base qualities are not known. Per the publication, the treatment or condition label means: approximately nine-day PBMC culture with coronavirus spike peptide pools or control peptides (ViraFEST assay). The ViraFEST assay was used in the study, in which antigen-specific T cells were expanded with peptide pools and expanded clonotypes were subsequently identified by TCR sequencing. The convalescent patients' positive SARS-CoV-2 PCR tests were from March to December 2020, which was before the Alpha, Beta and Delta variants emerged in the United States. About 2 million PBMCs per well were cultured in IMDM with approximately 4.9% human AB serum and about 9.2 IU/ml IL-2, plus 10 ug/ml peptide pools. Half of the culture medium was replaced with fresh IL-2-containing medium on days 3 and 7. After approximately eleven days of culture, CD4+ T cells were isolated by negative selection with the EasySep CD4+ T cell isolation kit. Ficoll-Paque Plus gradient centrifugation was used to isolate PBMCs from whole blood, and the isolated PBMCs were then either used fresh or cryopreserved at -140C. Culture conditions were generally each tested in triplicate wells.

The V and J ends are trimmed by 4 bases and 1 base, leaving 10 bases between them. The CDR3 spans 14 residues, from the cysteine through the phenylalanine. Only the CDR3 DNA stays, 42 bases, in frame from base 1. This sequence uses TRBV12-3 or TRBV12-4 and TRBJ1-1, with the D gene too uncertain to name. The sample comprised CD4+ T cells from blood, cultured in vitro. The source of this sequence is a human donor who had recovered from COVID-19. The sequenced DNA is TGTGCCAGCAGTTACGGGCCCCAGAACACTGAAGCTTTCTTT. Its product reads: CASSYGPQNTEAFF.